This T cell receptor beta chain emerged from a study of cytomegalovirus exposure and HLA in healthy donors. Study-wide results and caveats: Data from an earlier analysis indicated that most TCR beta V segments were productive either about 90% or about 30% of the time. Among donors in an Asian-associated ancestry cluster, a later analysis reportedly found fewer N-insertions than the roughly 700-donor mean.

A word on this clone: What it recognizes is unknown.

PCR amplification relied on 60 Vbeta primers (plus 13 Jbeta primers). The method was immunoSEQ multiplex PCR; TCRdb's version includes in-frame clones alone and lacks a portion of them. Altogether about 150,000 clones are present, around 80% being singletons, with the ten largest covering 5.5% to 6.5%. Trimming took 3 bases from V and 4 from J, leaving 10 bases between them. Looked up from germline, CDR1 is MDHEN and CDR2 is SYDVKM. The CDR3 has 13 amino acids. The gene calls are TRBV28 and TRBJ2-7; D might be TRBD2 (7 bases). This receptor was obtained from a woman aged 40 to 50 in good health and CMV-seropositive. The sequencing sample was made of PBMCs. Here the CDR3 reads CASSFGGLYEQYF. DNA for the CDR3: TGTGCCAGCAGTTTCGGGGGGCTGTACGAGCAGTACTTC. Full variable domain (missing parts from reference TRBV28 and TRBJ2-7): DVKVTQSSRYLVKRTGEKVFLECVQDMDHENMFWYRQDPGLGLRLIYFSYDVKMKEKGDIPEGYSVSREKKERFSLILESASTNQTSMYLCASSFGGLYEQYFGPGTRLTVT.